This T cell receptor beta chain was identified in a study of human T cells and chemical hapten exposure. Study-wide background: Researchers reported sensitizing a roughly 2 cm by roughly 2 cm upper inner arm skin site with 2% DPC. Throughout a study of about 6 months, patients underwent weekly scalp administration of diphenylcyclopropenone doses. Whole-study results and caveats: Each of the donors had alopecia, so their immune responses may not resemble those of healthy people. The study found expanded TCRs formed significantly more large CDR3 similarity clusters than controls.

TCRdb processed the RACE reads anew with MiXCR; each CDR3 protein has one entry. The sample consists of around 77,000 distinct CDR3 sequences, 9.8% of them appearing once. This clonotype was counted at least ten times. Its antigen is undetermined. Time point indicated: patch test 1, 2 weeks after DPC sensitization. Treatment indicated: therapeutic diphenylcyclopropenone sensitization with weekly scalp DPC. Trimming took off 1 base at V and 4 bases at J, with 8 bases between the two ends. Germline assignment: CDR1 DFQATT and CDR2 SNEGSKA (reference sequence). The CDR3 sequence is 13 residues long. The TCR comes from a woman between 40 and 50 years old with alopecia areata. Some clones in this sample may be carry-over from other donors' samples. This sample comprised whole blood, obtained in connection with sensitization to the hapten diphenylcyclopropenone (DPC). The chain employs TRBV20-1 and TRBJ1-5; no clear D. The DNA for the CDR3 is TGCAGTGCTAGAGCCGACGGTAATCAGCCCCAGCATTTT. This encodes CSARADGNQPQHF.